This T cell receptor beta chain was retrieved from a study of cytomegalovirus exposure and HLA in healthy donors. This PCR relied on a set of 60 Vbeta primers and 13 Jbeta primers. TCRdb's copy holds only in-frame clones and misses some; the assay was immunoSEQ multiplex PCR. This table has around 110,000 clones, 75% appearing once. Study results and limitations: Likely technical artifact: a cluster of highly shared sequence variants. Upon later analysis, TCR association rates were observed to vary by HLA locus, being highest for DRB1 and lowest for HLA-C.

This clone turned up a few times. As yet, its antigen is unknown. One end of the junction varies from germline; a read error may be responsible. The CDR3 is 11 residues long. Germline values: CDR1 MNHNY, CDR2 SVGAGI (reference sequence). The sample consisted of PBMCs. This clonotype was sampled from a male donor in good health and CMV-seropositive. This sequence joins TRBV6-6 and TRBJ2-7; weak D call: TRBD2 (6 bases). CDR3 coding DNA: TGTGCCAGCAGTACGGGGGTGGGTACGAACTTC. Protein: CASSTGVGTNF.